These T cell receptor beta chains were read from a single sample in a study of graft-versus-host responses after intestinal transplantation. TCRdb's copy holds only in-frame clones and misses some; the assay was immunoSEQ multiplex PCR. The data contain around 15,000 clones, almost 80% of them singletons. Material: ileum tissue, obtained approximately 480 days after intestinal transplant. These receptor sequences come from a human patient who received an intestinal transplant, so some T cells may come from the graft donor. CDR3s include the opening cysteine and the closing phenylalanine or tryptophan. The D gene is left open where the match is weak. Size is omitted from some rows. Given values are once, few, many or a class for expanded clones.

v_call	clone_size	j_call	d_call	cdr3_aa	cdr3_nt
TRBV2	-	TRBJ2-1	TRBD2	CASASGTSDGEQFF	TGTGCCAGCGCATCCGGGACTAGTGATGGTGAGCAGTTCTTC
TRBV9	few	TRBJ1-1	-	CASSVGVGEGTEAFF	TGTGCCAGCAGCGTAGGGGTGGGGGAAGGCACTGAAGCTTTCTTT
TRBV5-7	-	TRBJ1-3	-	CASSLFLWLAGADRNTIYF	TGTGCCAGCAGCTTGTTTCTATGGTTAGCAGGAGCTGACCGGAACACCATATATTTT
TRBV7-3	-	TRBJ2-5	-	CASSPQVGETQYF	TGTGCCAGCAGCCCCCAGGTTGGAGAGACCCAGTACTTC
TRBV5-6	-	TRBJ1-2	TRBD1	CASSEDRYGYTF	TGTGCCAGCAGCGAGGACAGGTATGGCTACACCTTC
TRBV4-1	once	TRBJ2-1	-	CASSQIRGEQFF	TGCGCCAGCAGCCAGATAAGAGGTGAGCAGTTCTTC
TRBV14	-	TRBJ2-7	-	CASSQDSREQYF	TGTGCCAGCAGCCAAGATAGTCGGGAGCAGTACTTC
TRBV30	-	TRBJ2-7	TRBD1	CAWTDRAFYEQYF	TGTGCCTGGACGGACAGGGCCTTCTACGAGCAGTACTTC
TRBV4-1	few	TRBJ2-7	TRBD1	CASSRQDRESNEQYF	TGTGCCAGCAGCCGTCAGGACAGGGAAAGCAACGAGCAGTACTTC
TRBV9	-	TRBJ2-7	TRBD1	CASSDGTAYEQYF	TGTGCCAGCAGCGACGGGACAGCCTACGAGCAGTACTTC
TRBV2	-	TRBJ2-7	-	CASSTPSSSYEQYF	TGTGCCAGCAGTACACCCTCAAGCTCCTACGAGCAGTACTTC
TRBV5-1	-	TRBJ2-1	TRBD2	CASSLVSGAFNEQFF	TGCGCCAGCAGCTTGGTTAGCGGGGCCTTCAATGAGCAGTTCTTC
TRBV4-3	-	TRBJ1-3	-	CAGSQDISGTGNTIYF	TGCGCCGGCAGCCAAGATATTTCAGGGACTGGAAACACCATATATTTT
TRBV7-2	-	TRBJ1-2	TRBD1	CASSLGGTANYGYTF	TGTGCCAGCAGCTTAGGCGGGACAGCTAACTATGGCTACACCTTC
TRBV5-4	-	TRBJ2-7	-	CASSFGGRDNSYEQYF	TGTGCCAGCAGCTTTGGGGGGCGGGACAACTCTTACGAGCAGTACTTC
TRBV13	-	TRBJ1-1	TRBD1	CASSRGDRGMNTEAFF	TGTGCCAGCAGCCGCGGGGACAGGGGGATGAACACTGAAGCTTTCTTT
TRBV9	few	TRBJ2-1	-	CASSVAGGNEQFF	TGTGCCAGCAGCGTAGCTGGGGGGAATGAGCAGTTCTTC
TRBV6-1	once	TRBJ2-2	TRBD1	CASPGQGSGELFF	TGTGCCAGCCCCGGACAGGGTTCCGGGGAGCTGTTTTTT
TRBV29-1	-	TRBJ1-2	TRBD1	CSVGTGTGHYGYTF	TGCAGCGTAGGTACCGGGACAGGTCATTATGGCTACACCTTC
TRBV13	-	TRBJ2-2	TRBD2	CASIQKRGAGNTGELFF	TGTGCCAGCATCCAAAAGCGGGGCGCTGGGAACACCGGGGAGCTGTTTTTT
TRBV19	few	TRBJ1-2	TRBD1	CASRGTGEEYGYTF	TGTGCCAGTAGGGGAACAGGGGAAGAGTATGGCTACACCTTC
TRBV5-6	-	TRBJ2-1	-	CASSKKDTNNEQFF	TGTGCCAGCAGCAAAAAGGACACCAACAATGAGCAGTTCTTC
TRBV28	-	TRBJ2-2	-	CASSPRGRTGELFF	TGTGCCAGCAGTCCCAGGGGCCGAACCGGGGAGCTGTTTTTT
TRBV9	few	TRBJ1-1	-	CASSVQSANTEAFF	TGTGCCAGCAGCGTTCAGTCGGCGAACACTGAAGCTTTCTTT
TRBV12-2	-	TRBJ2-7	-	CASRRRYSYEQYF	TGTGCAAGTCGCCGTCGTTATTCCTACGAGCAGTACTTC
TRBV5-6	once	TRBJ1-4	-	CASSFGEKLFF	TGTGCCAGCAGCTTTGGCGAAAAACTGTTTTTT
TRBV7-3	once	TRBJ1-1	-	CASSLGPDEAFF	TGTGCCAGCAGCTTAGGCCCGGATGAAGCTTTCTTT
TRBV12-5	-	TRBJ1-2	-	CASGLSPRGYTF	TGTGCTAGTGGTTTATCCCCCCGGGGCTACACCTTC
TRBV11-3	-	TRBJ2-7	TRBD1	CASSLVQGAVSHEQYF	TGTGCCAGCAGCTTAGTTCAGGGGGCCGTGTCCCACGAGCAGTACTTC
TRBV5-1	-	TRBJ2-2	TRBD2	CASSPPLAGDDTGELFF	TGCGCCAGCAGCCCCCCTCTAGCGGGGGATGACACCGGGGAGCTGTTTTTT
TRBV28	-	TRBJ1-2	-	CASSSGDYGYTF	TGTGCCAGCAGTTCCGGAGACTATGGCTACACCTTC
TRBV6-6	-	TRBJ1-5	-	CASSHYGALQPQHF	TGTGCCAGCAGCCACTACGGGGCCCTTCAGCCCCAGCATTTT
TRBV6-5	-	TRBJ2-7	-	CASRGRTESYEQYF	TGTGCCAGCAGGGGAAGGACGGAATCCTACGAGCAGTACTTC
TRBV6-5	-	TRBJ1-4	-	CASRGEATNEKLFF	TGTGCCAGCAGAGGAGAAGCAACTAATGAAAAACTGTTTTTT
TRBV9	-	TRBJ1-2	-	CASSQRAGGYTF	TGTGCCAGCAGCCAAAGGGCAGGAGGCTACACCTTC
TRBV2	few	TRBJ1-5	-	CASSDRRGNQPQHF	TGTGCCAGCAGTGACAGGAGGGGTAATCAGCCCCAGCATTTT
TRBV7-3	-	TRBJ2-2	TRBD2	CASSFLAGGMTGELFF	TGTGCCAGTAGCTTCCTAGCGGGGGGAATGACCGGGGAGCTGTTTTTT
TRBV11-2	few	TRBJ1-4	-	CASSYQNEKLFF	TGTGCCAGCAGCTACCAGAATGAAAAACTGTTTTTT
TRBV6-5	-	TRBJ1-3	TRBD1	CASSYSAGGRGNTIYF	TGTGCCAGCAGTTACTCGGCAGGGGGCAGAGGAAACACCATATATTTT
TRBV5-6	few	TRBJ1-5	-	CASSLGGDYNQPQHF	TGTGCCAGCAGCCTGGGTGGGGACTACAATCAGCCCCAGCATTTT
TRBV7-7	-	TRBJ2-1	-	CAIGQYNEQFF	TGTGCTATCGGTCAGTACAATGAGCAGTTCTTC
TRBV7-8	-	TRBJ1-3	-	CASSLLWGSGNTIYF	TGTGCCAGCAGCTTATTGTGGGGGTCTGGAAACACCATATATTTT